Each of the 27 T cell receptor beta chains below was sequenced from the same sample in a study of cytomegalovirus exposure and HLA in healthy donors. Researchers ran the PCR with 60 Vbeta and 13 Jbeta primers. Produced via immunoSEQ multiplex PCR; TCRdb's table is partial and in-frame only. The sample contains around 190,000 clones, 79% of which appear only once. Sequencing used PBMCs. The origin of the receptors is a woman aged 35 to 49 in good health and CMV-seronegative.

This chain connects TRBV19 to TRBJ1-5; D is uncertain. Trimming left V 4 bases short and J 0 bases short, with 7 bases between. Germline-derived CDR1 and CDR2 are LNHDA and SQIVND (reference sequence). This CDR3 has 14 amino acids. CDR3 bases: TGTGCCAGTAGTACCAGGATTAGCAATCAGCCCCAGCATTTT. Its translation is CASSTRISNQPQHF. Filled out from reference TRBV19 and TRBJ1-5, the complete variable domain reads DGGITQSPKYLFRKEGQNVTLSCEQNLNHDAMYWYRQDPGQGLRLIYYSQIVNDFQKGDIAEGYSVSREKKESFPLTVTSAQKNPTAFYLCASSTRISNQPQHFGDGTRLSIL.

This sequence joins TRBV27 and TRBJ2-1, with D maybe TRBD1 (7 bases). Germline V gene lookup returns CDR1 MNHEY and CDR2 SMNVEV (reference sequence). The V end lost 8 bases, the J end lost 6 bases, and 20 bases lay between the germline ends. There are 15 residues in the CDR3. The CDR3 sequence is CASRLEGAAGNEQFF. As DNA, the CDR3 is TGTGCCAGCCGACTAGAGGGGGCGGCGGGCAATGAGCAGTTCTTC.

J is TRBJ2-2 and V is TRBV5-1; 8 bases align to TRBD1. The germline V gene encodes CDR1 SGHRS and CDR2 YFSETQ. The V and J ends lost 0 bases and 3 bases, in that order; junction bases with no gene match: 4. CDR3 length equals 16 residues. CDR3 loop: CASSLVRGPHTGELFF. CDR3 coding DNA: TGCGCCAGCAGCTTGGTCAGGGGGCCCCACACCGGGGAGCTGTTTTTT.

V and J are TRBV7-2 and TRBJ2-7, with 7 bases matching TRBD1. Looked up from germline, CDR1 is SGHTA and CDR2 is FQGNSA. The CDR3 length is 15 residues. The V and J ends lost 2 bases and 6 bases, in that order; junction bases with no gene match: 10. As DNA, the CDR3 is TGTGCCAGCAGCTTAATTATAGTGGCAGGGGGCGAGCAGTACTTC. It codes for CASSLIIVAGGEQYF.

The chain combines TRBV7-9 with TRBJ2-7; D might be TRBD2 (5 bases). This CDR3 comprises 18 residues. CDR1 SEHNR and CDR2 FQNEAQ come from the germline V gene (reference sequence). Trimming removed 4 bases at V and 2 bases at J, with 24 bases between. CDR3 coding DNA: TGTGCCAGCAGCTACCTCCGTGAGGGCCAAATCCCCCCCTACGAGCAGTACTTC. This encodes CASSYLREGQIPPYEQYF.

Only a few counts were recorded for this clone. This chain links TRBV6-6 with TRBJ2-7; the match to TRBD1 covers 7 bases. The J segment lost 6 bases and the V segment lost 6 bases, leaving 17 bases of the junction unmatched. In germline, CDR1 is MNHNY, CDR2 SVGAGI (reference sequence). CDR3 length: 16 residues. CDR3 nucleotide sequence: TGTGCCAGCAGAACCCGGGACAGCCACCCGTTGGGCGAGCAGTACTTC. It is translated as CASRTRDSHPLGEQYF.

About this clone: Because it lacks the conserved phenylalanine or tryptophan at the end, this CDR3 is likely a read error. The chain's CDR3 is CASSDRGRHEKLFL. CDR3 sequence (DNA): TGTGCCAGCAGTGACCGGGGGAGGCATGAAAAACTGTTTCTT. V and J are TRBV2 and TRBJ1-4, with a possible D match to TRBD1 (5 bases). Germline CDR1 and CDR2: SNHLY and FYNNEI. This CDR3 has 14 residues. The ends were cut back, 3 bases at V and 6 bases at J, with 11 bases in the middle.

The J gene is TRBJ2-3, the V gene TRBV6-1; D may be TRBD2 (6 bases). V was cut by 5 bases and J by 0 bases, with 12 bases left in between. Per the germline V gene, CDR1 is MNHNS and CDR2 is SASEGT. This CDR3 spans 15 amino acids. The CDR3 coding sequence is TGTGCCAGCAGTTTTAGCGGACTAAGCACAGATACGCAGTATTTT. It is translated as CASSFSGLSTDTQYF.

This chain connects TRBV18 to TRBJ1-1; 8 nucleotides match TRBD1. Germline loops: CDR1 KGHSH, CDR2 LQKENI. J lost 6 bases, V lost 2 bases, and 5 bases had no gene match. This CDR3 has 14 amino acids. In DNA, the CDR3 is TGTGCCAGCTCACCAAGGACAGGGAATTCTGAAGCTTTCTTT. Translating it yields CASSPRTGNSEAFF.

The chain uses TRBV5-1 and TRBJ2-2, with 9 bases that match TRBD2. V gave up 0 bases and J gave up 1 base; unmatched junction bases: 16. This CDR3 region has 21 residues. Germline V gene lookup returns CDR1 SGHRS and CDR2 YFSETQ. CDR3 protein: CASSLAPHGAGGLWNTGELFF. The DNA of the CDR3 is TGCGCCAGCAGCTTGGCCCCGCACGGAGCGGGGGGCCTGTGGAACACCGGGGAGCTGTTTTTT.

The rearrangement links TRBV12-5 to TRBJ1-4; 10 bases match TRBD1. In germline, CDR1 is LGHNT, CDR2 FRNRAP. This CDR3 spans 15 amino acids. V gave up 1 base and J gave up 6 bases; unmatched junction bases: 2. CDR3 in amino acids: CASGLGGTGDEKLFF. In nucleotides, the CDR3 is TGTGCTAGTGGTTTGGGCGGGACAGGGGATGAAAAACTGTTTTTT.

The chain joins TRBV4-1 to TRBJ2-5, with TRBD2 identical over 12 bases. CDR1 is MGHRA and CDR2 is YSYEKL in the germline V gene. V lost 1 base and J lost 3; bases outside the gene matches: 3. CDR3 length: 16 amino acids. The CDR3 DNA follows: TGCGCCAGCAGCCAAGGGACTAGCGGGGCCAAAGAGACCCAGTACTTC. This sequence encodes CASSQGTSGAKETQYF.

V is TRBV27 and J is TRBJ2-1; 8 nucleotides match TRBD1. J lost 7 bases, V lost 6 bases, and 5 bases had no gene match. CDR1 and CDR2 from the germline V gene are MNHEY and SMNVEV (reference sequence). This CDR3 has 13 amino acids. CDR3 residues: CASRQGAGNEQFF. The CDR3 region has the DNA TGTGCCAGCAGGCAGGGGGCAGGGAATGAGCAGTTCTTC.

The V gene is TRBV5-4, the J gene TRBJ2-5; unclear D gene. The germline V and J ends were trimmed by 0 bases and 1 base, with 7 bases remaining between them. The CDR3 has 14 residues. Germline V gene lookup returns CDR1 SGHNT and CDR2 YYREEE (reference sequence). The DNA of the CDR3 is TGTGCCAGCAGCTTGGTAACAGTCCAAGAGACCCAGTACTTC. Its protein is CASSLVTVQETQYF.

The rearrangement links TRBV7-6 to TRBJ2-7; weak D call: TRBD2 (5 bases). V was clipped by 5 bases and J by 3 bases, with 11 bases between them. The CDR3 runs to 13 residues. Germline lookup yields CDR1 SGHVS and CDR2 FNYEAQ. The chain's CDR3 is CASSLVEGYEQYF. The CDR3 DNA follows: TGTGCCAGCAGCCTGGTTGAGGGCTACGAGCAGTACTTC.

The V gene is TRBV5-4, the J gene TRBJ2-7; 9 bases align to TRBD1. The CDR3 extends over 16 amino acids. CDR1 is SGHNT and CDR2 is YYREEE in the germline V gene (reference sequence). With V trimmed by 0 bases and J by 7 bases, 11 bases remained unmatched. DNA for the CDR3: TGTGCCAGCAGCTTGGGCAGTGGGGGACAGGGAAGGGAGCAGTACTTC. It codes for CASSLGSGGQGREQYF.

This rearrangement joins TRBV5-1 to TRBJ2-5, with a possible D match to TRBD2 (6 bases). The J call may be mistaken, given a closer DNA end match to TRBJ2-7. The CDR3 has 15 residues. The germline CDR1 and CDR2 sequences are SGHRS and YFSETQ. CDR3 coding DNA: TGCGCCAGCAGCTTGTTGGGGGGTTTCTCCTACGAGCAGTACTTC. Protein sequence: CASSLLGGFSYEQYF.

This clone was counted only a few times. The chain is built from TRBV7-2 and TRBJ1-4; no reliable D call. The V gene's germline CDR1 is SGHTA and CDR2 FQGNSA. V shed 4 bases and J shed 4 bases, with 16 bases lying between them. The length of the CDR3 is 16 residues. CDR3 in DNA: TGTGCCAGCAGCTCCGAGATAGAACTCCTTAATGAAAAACTGTTTTTT. This sequence encodes CASSSEIELLNEKLFF.

The rearrangement uses TRBV15 and TRBJ2-7, with TRBD1 matching over 8 bases. This CDR3 contains 14 residues. Germline V lookup: CDR1 LNHNV, CDR2 YYDKDF (reference sequence). Trimming cost V 4 bases and J 5 bases; bases outside gene matches: 7. CDR3 sequence: CATSTDRDGHEQYF. The CDR3, as DNA: TGTGCCACCAGCACGGACAGGGACGGCCACGAGCAGTACTTC.

This chain joins TRBV19 and TRBJ2-4, with a weak D call TRBD1 (6 bases). The length of the CDR3 is 14 residues. V was trimmed by 6 bases and J by 8 bases, leaving 17 bases between them. Germline V CDR1 and CDR2: LNHDA, SQIVND (reference sequence). The CDR3 loop is CASSPGTRGDIQYF. Written as DNA, the CDR3 is TGTGCCAGTAGCCCCGGGACAAGAGGCGACATTCAGTACTTC.

The CDR3 loop is CSVELLAGGWVTGELFF. The CDR3, as DNA: TGCAGCGTTGAGTTGCTAGCGGGGGGTTGGGTCACCGGGGAGCTGTTTTTT. This sequence joins TRBV29-1 and TRBJ2-2; 11 nucleotides agree with TRBD2. There are 17 residues in the CDR3. Germline CDR1 and CDR2: SQVTM and ANQGSEA. V shed 3 bases and J 4 bases; nucleotides not matched to a gene: 10.

The V call is TRBV5-6, the J call TRBJ1-1; 7 positions agree with TRBD1. Trimming cost V 1 base and J 0 bases; bases outside gene matches: 6. Per germline, CDR1 SGHDT and CDR2 YYEEEE. The length of the CDR3 is 16 residues. CDR3 region: CASSLTGTVMNTEAFF. CDR3 bases: TGTGCCAGCAGCTTGACCGGGACAGTAATGAACACTGAAGCTTTCTTT.

The chain links TRBV20-1 to TRBJ2-5; the D gene is possibly TRBD2 (6 bases). CDR3 length: 11 amino acids. Trimming removed 5 bases from V and 9 bases from J, with 13 bases in between. Germline CDR1 is DFQATT and CDR2 is SNEGSKA (reference sequence). As DNA, the CDR3 is TGCAGTGCTTCCACAGGAGGGGCCCAGTACTTC. Translating it yields CSASTGGAQYF.

The gene calls are TRBV5-1 and TRBJ1-2; D remains ambiguous. Trimming removed 1 base from V and 6 bases from J, with 10 bases in between. CDR1 is SGHRS and CDR2 is YFSETQ in the germline V gene. The CDR3 extends over 13 amino acids. Written as DNA, the CDR3 is TGCGCCAGCAGCTTGAGCCCAACCGATGGCTACACCTTC. Protein sequence: CASSLSPTDGYTF.

This clone was counted only a few times. This chain joins TRBV13 and TRBJ1-1; D is unclear. V was shortened by 1 base and J by 1 base, with 4 bases between the two germline ends. The germline CDR1 and CDR2 sequences are PRHDT and FYEKMQ (reference sequence). CDR3 length equals 13 residues. The CDR3 region is CASSLVRNTEAFF. CDR3 sequence (DNA): TGTGCCAGCAGCTTAGTTAGGAACACTGAAGCTTTCTTT.

This clone has just a few counts. The rearrangement joins TRBV10-3 to TRBJ2-1; 8 positions agree with TRBD1. Germline V gives CDR1 ENHRY, CDR2 SYGVKD. V shed 6 bases, J shed 7 bases, and the junction held 11 bases outside the gene matches. CDR3 length: 15 amino acids. Written as DNA, the CDR3 is TGTGCCATCAGCGGGCCGGGACAGGTGACAAATGAGCAGTTCTTC. Protein: CAISGPGQVTNEQFF.

The chain combines TRBV5-1 with TRBJ2-1; no firm D call. The CDR3 is 14 amino acids. Trimming pared 0 bases from V and 4 bases from J, leaving 8 bases between. Germline V gene lookup returns CDR1 SGHRS and CDR2 YFSETQ. In nucleotides, the CDR3 is TGCGCCAGCAGCTTGGCTACAGAATACAATGAGCAGTTCTTC. Translated: CASSLATEYNEQFF.